This is a list of T cell receptor beta chains from one sample in a study of T cell repertoires in cytomegalovirus infection. One entry per CDR3 protein, called by TCRdb with MiXCR from the reads. The sample holds 200,000 to 300,000 distinct CDR3 sequences, roughly an eighth seen once. The sample taken for sequencing was PBMCs. These receptors came from a human donor in good health (CMV status not recorded). Some clones in this sample may be carry-over from other donors' samples. CDR3s include the opening cysteine and the closing phenylalanine or tryptophan. A D gene is named only where the DNA matches it firmly. Some rows have no size entry. The others give once, few or many, or a class for an expanded clone.

V gene: TRBV6-2/TRBV6-3; clone size: many; D gene: TRBD1; CDR3 length: 15; J gene: TRBJ2-7; CDR3 DNA: TGTGCCAGCAGTCCCAACGGACAGGGGATCTACGAGCAGTACTTC; CDR3 protein: CASSPNGQGIYEQYF
V gene: TRBV6-4; clone size: many; D gene: .; CDR3 length: 13; J gene: TRBJ2-2; CDR3 DNA: TGTGCCAGCAGTGACGGGAACACCGGGGAGCTGTTTTTT; CDR3 protein: CASSDGNTGELFF
V gene: TRBV4-1; clone size: .; D gene: .; CDR3 length: 12; J gene: TRBJ1-2; CDR3 DNA: TGCGCCAGCAGCAAAGGATCCGGTGGCTACACCTTC; CDR3 protein: CASSKGSGGYTF
V gene: TRBV2; clone size: few; D gene: TRBD2; CDR3 length: 14; J gene: TRBJ2-5; CDR3 DNA: TGTGCCAGCAGAAGTCGGGAGGGCCAAGAGACCCAGTACTTC; CDR3 protein: CASRSREGQETQYF
V gene: TRBV6-5; clone size: .; D gene: .; CDR3 length: 11; J gene: TRBJ1-5; CDR3 DNA: TGTGCCAGCGGTAGCAATCAGCCCCAGCGTTTT; CDR3 protein: CASGSNQPQRF
V gene: TRBV25-1; clone size: few; D gene: .; CDR3 length: 14; J gene: TRBJ1-6; CDR3 DNA: TGTGCCAGCAGTGACACACAGAGCAATTCACCCCTCCACTTT; CDR3 protein: CASSDTQSNSPLHF
V gene: TRBV7-2; clone size: many; D gene: TRBD2; CDR3 length: 18; J gene: TRBJ2-2; CDR3 DNA: TGTGCCAGCAGCTTCAGGACTAGCGGGAGTTGGAGCACCGGGGAGCTGTTTTTT; CDR3 protein: CASSFRTSGSWSTGELFF
V gene: TRBV12-5; clone size: many; D gene: .; CDR3 length: 15; J gene: TRBJ1-2; CDR3 DNA: TGTGCTAGTGGTTTGGTAGGCGGGGGGGAGGATGGCTACACCTTC; CDR3 protein: CASGLVGGGEDGYTF
V gene: TRBV28; clone size: many; D gene: .; CDR3 length: 14; J gene: TRBJ1-1; CDR3 DNA: TGTGCCAGCAGTTTATTCGACAGAAACACTGAAGCTTTCTTT; CDR3 protein: CASSLFDRNTEAFF
V gene: TRBV2; clone size: many; D gene: .; CDR3 length: 13; J gene: TRBJ2-7; CDR3 DNA: TGTGCCAGTGGGGTGCAGGGGAACGTCGAGCAGTACTTC; CDR3 protein: CASGVQGNVEQYF
V gene: TRBV9; clone size: .; D gene: TRBD2; CDR3 length: 17; J gene: TRBJ2-5; CDR3 DNA: TGTGCCAGCAGCGCCCGACAACCTCTAGCGGGGCAAGAGACCCAGTACTTC; CDR3 protein: CASSARQPLAGQETQYF
V gene: TRBV20-1; clone size: few; D gene: TRBD1; CDR3 length: 13; J gene: TRBJ1-4; CDR3 DNA: TGCAGTGCTATCCAGGGGGCGTATGAAAAACTGTTTTTT; CDR3 protein: CSAIQGAYEKLFF
V gene: TRBV7-3; clone size: many; D gene: .; CDR3 length: 16; J gene: TRBJ2-2; CDR3 DNA: TGTGCCAGCAGCCTCCACCCGCCAGGGGGAGGCGGGGAGCTGTTTTTT; CDR3 protein: CASSLHPPGGGGELFF
V gene: TRBV14; clone size: few; D gene: .; CDR3 length: 16; J gene: TRBJ2-7; CDR3 DNA: TGTGCCAGCAGCCAAATAGGGAGCGGAGGTTCCTACGAGCAGTACTTC; CDR3 protein: CASSQIGSGGSYEQYF
V gene: TRBV27; clone size: .; D gene: .; CDR3 length: 14; J gene: TRBJ1-4; CDR3 DNA: TGTGCCAGCAGTTTCGTCAGAACTAATGAAAAACTGTTTTTT; CDR3 protein: CASSFVRTNEKLFF
V gene: TRBV7-9; clone size: many; D gene: .; CDR3 length: 14; J gene: TRBJ1-5; CDR3 DNA: TGTGCCAGCAGTTTACCGTATAGCAATCAGCCCCAGCATTTT; CDR3 protein: CASSLPYSNQPQHF
V gene: TRBV29-1; clone size: .; D gene: .; CDR3 length: 11; J gene: TRBJ2-7; CDR3 DNA: TGCAGCGTTGATGCCGGGGGCGAGCAGTACTTC; CDR3 protein: CSVDAGGEQYF
V gene: TRBV6-6; clone size: .; D gene: .; CDR3 length: 15; J gene: TRBJ1-5; CDR3 DNA: TGTGCCAGCAGTTTCCTAGACAGCCCCAATCAGCCCCAGCATTTT; CDR3 protein: CASSFLDSPNQPQHF
V gene: TRBV4-1; clone size: few; D gene: .; CDR3 length: 15; J gene: TRBJ1-4; CDR3 DNA: TGCGCCAGCAGCCAAGATGGGGCAGGGAATGAAAAACTGTTTTTT; CDR3 protein: CASSQDGAGNEKLFF
V gene: TRBV7-2; clone size: many; D gene: .; CDR3 length: 14; J gene: TRBJ1-1; CDR3 DNA: TGTGCCAGCAGCCAACAGGGAGGCGTCACTGAAGCTTTCTTT; CDR3 protein: CASSQQGGVTEAFF
V gene: TRBV6-2/TRBV6-3; clone size: .; D gene: .; CDR3 length: 19; J gene: TRBJ2-2; CDR3 DNA: TGTGCCAGCAGTTACTCGACTGTGACCGTGAGGGGGAACACCGGGGAGCTGTTTTTT; CDR3 protein: CASSYSTVTVRGNTGELFF
V gene: TRBV9; clone size: few; D gene: TRBD1; CDR3 length: 16; J gene: TRBJ1-2; CDR3 DNA: TGTGCCAGCAGCGCCGCTCGGACAGGACTTGGCTATGGCTACACCTTC; CDR3 protein: CASSAARTGLGYGYTF
V gene: TRBV7-8; clone size: many; D gene: TRBD2; CDR3 length: 15; J gene: TRBJ2-7; CDR3 DNA: TGTGCCAGCAGCTTAGGTCTAGCGGGCTCCTACGAGCAGTACTTC; CDR3 protein: CASSLGLAGSYEQYF
V gene: TRBV20-1; clone size: .; D gene: .; CDR3 length: 13; J gene: TRBJ2-5; CDR3 DNA: TGCAGTGCTAGAGATACAGGGCAAGAGACCCAGTACTTC; CDR3 protein: CSARDTGQETQYF
V gene: TRBV7-9; clone size: many; D gene: .; CDR3 length: 19; J gene: TRBJ2-2; CDR3 DNA: TGTGCCAGCAGCTTACCCTCCCGAGGGAAAACAGCGAACACCGGGGAGCTGTTTTTT; CDR3 protein: CASSLPSRGKTANTGELFF
V gene: TRBV12-5; clone size: many; D gene: .; CDR3 length: 11; J gene: TRBJ1-2; CDR3 DNA: TGTGCTTCCCAGACAGCGTTTGGCTACACCTTC; CDR3 protein: CASQTAFGYTF
V gene: TRBV11-2; clone size: many; D gene: .; CDR3 length: 13; J gene: TRBJ2-1; CDR3 DNA: TGTGCCAGCGCGGAGGGCCCCTACAATGAGCAGTTCTTC; CDR3 protein: CASAEGPYNEQFF
V gene: TRBV20-1; clone size: .; D gene: .; CDR3 length: 14; J gene: TRBJ2-7; CDR3 DNA: TGCAGTGCTATTTTTCCGGGACACCTACAGAAGCAGTACTTC; CDR3 protein: CSAIFPGHLQKQYF
V gene: TRBV10-3; clone size: .; D gene: .; CDR3 length: 15; J gene: TRBJ2-3; CDR3 DNA: TGTGCCATCAGTGAGGTCGCGGCTCGCACAGATACGCAGTATTTT; CDR3 protein: CAISEVAARTDTQYF
V gene: TRBV4-3; clone size: .; D gene: .; CDR3 length: 14; J gene: TRBJ2-3; CDR3 DNA: TGCGCCAGCAGCCAAGAAGGGACCACAGATACGCAGTATTTT; CDR3 protein: CASSQEGTTDTQYF
V gene: TRBV3-1; clone size: many; D gene: TRBD1; CDR3 length: 15; J gene: TRBJ2-7; CDR3 DNA: TGTGCCAGCAGCCAACCGGGACAGGGTATCTACGAGCAGTACTTC; CDR3 protein: CASSQPGQGIYEQYF
V gene: TRBV11-3; clone size: .; D gene: .; CDR3 length: 17; J gene: TRBJ1-1; CDR3 DNA: TGTGCCAGCAGAATAACGGGCCTCGGGGGGATGAACACTGAAGCTTTCTTT; CDR3 protein: CASRITGLGGMNTEAFF
V gene: TRBV12-3/TRBV12-4; clone size: many; D gene: TRBD1; CDR3 length: 13; J gene: TRBJ1-5; CDR3 DNA: TGTGCCAGCAAGGGGACAGGGGTTCAGCCCCAGCATTTT; CDR3 protein: CASKGTGVQPQHF
V gene: TRBV29-1; clone size: .; D gene: .; CDR3 length: 15; J gene: TRBJ1-3; CDR3 DNA: TGCAGCGTCCAGGAGGACAGCCTCTCTGGAAACACCATATATTTT; CDR3 protein: CSVQEDSLSGNTIYF
V gene: TRBV7-9; clone size: many; D gene: TRBD1; CDR3 length: 15; J gene: TRBJ1-4; CDR3 DNA: TGTGCCAGCAGCCCAGAAAGGACAGGGAATGAAAAACTGTTTTTT; CDR3 protein: CASSPERTGNEKLFF
V gene: TRBV9; clone size: few; D gene: .; CDR3 length: 14; J gene: TRBJ1-2; CDR3 DNA: TGTGCCAGCAGCGCTCGGGACCGAGGCTATGGCTACACCTTC; CDR3 protein: CASSARDRGYGYTF
V gene: TRBV12-3/TRBV12-4; clone size: .; D gene: .; CDR3 length: 12; J gene: TRBJ1-2; CDR3 DNA: TGTGCCAGCAGTTTCAAAGGGGACGGCTACACCTTC; CDR3 protein: CASSFKGDGYTF
V gene: TRBV6-4; clone size: few; D gene: .; CDR3 length: 15; J gene: TRBJ2-1; CDR3 DNA: TGTGCCAGCAAGCTCCGCGCCAGCTCCTACAATGAGCAGTTCTTC; CDR3 protein: CASKLRASSYNEQFF
V gene: TRBV29-1; clone size: .; D gene: .; CDR3 length: 13; J gene: TRBJ1-6; CDR3 DNA: TGCAGCGGTTCCGTCGGGGATAATTCACCCCTCCACTTT; CDR3 protein: CSGSVGDNSPLHF
V gene: TRBV7-8; clone size: .; D gene: TRBD1; CDR3 length: 14; J gene: TRBJ1-5; CDR3 DNA: TGTGCCAGCAGCGGACAGGGTGGCAATCAGCCCCAGCATTTT; CDR3 protein: CASSGQGGNQPQHF
V gene: TRBV11-1; clone size: few; D gene: .; CDR3 length: 15; J gene: TRBJ2-7; CDR3 DNA: TGTGCCAGCAGCTTAGCGCGCACGACTATCTACGAGCAGTACTTC; CDR3 protein: CASSLARTTIYEQYF
V gene: TRBV19; clone size: .; D gene: .; CDR3 length: 17; J gene: TRBJ2-1; CDR3 DNA: TGTGCCAGTAGTATAGAGGGGTATGGCTTCGGCTTCGATGAGCAGTTCTTC; CDR3 protein: CASSIEGYGFGFDEQFF
V gene: TRBV7-2; clone size: many; D gene: .; CDR3 length: 14; J gene: TRBJ1-1; CDR3 DNA: TGTGCCAGCAGCCTTCAGGGTTCGGACACTGAAGCTTTCTTT; CDR3 protein: CASSLQGSDTEAFF
V gene: TRBV28; clone size: many; D gene: .; CDR3 length: 14; J gene: TRBJ1-5; CDR3 DNA: TGTGCCAGCAAATTCCCGGGGGAGGGACAGCCCCAGCATTTT; CDR3 protein: CASKFPGEGQPQHF
V gene: TRBV20-1; clone size: .; D gene: .; CDR3 length: 10; J gene: TRBJ1-1; CDR3 DNA: TGCAGTGTCGTCAGGGATGAAGCTTTCTTT; CDR3 protein: CSVVRDEAFF
V gene: TRBV4-2; clone size: few; D gene: TRBD2; CDR3 length: 18; J gene: TRBJ2-5; CDR3 DNA: TGTGCCAGCAGCCAAGCCAGCTTCGGGACTACGGAAAAAGAGACCCAGTACTTC; CDR3 protein: CASSQASFGTTEKETQYF
V gene: TRBV6-2/TRBV6-3; clone size: few; D gene: .; CDR3 length: 14; J gene: TRBJ1-1; CDR3 DNA: TGTGCCAGCAGCCTGGGACTTACGAACACTGAAGCTTTCTTT; CDR3 protein: CASSLGLTNTEAFF
V gene: TRBV12-3/TRBV12-4; clone size: .; D gene: .; CDR3 length: 14; J gene: TRBJ1-4; CDR3 DNA: TGTGCCAGCAGAGAGACAGGCAAAAATGAAAAACTGTTTTTT; CDR3 protein: CASRETGKNEKLFF
V gene: TRBV4-1; clone size: few; D gene: .; CDR3 length: 15; J gene: TRBJ1-3; CDR3 DNA: TGCGCCAGCAGCCAAAACCGGGACACTGGAAACACCATATATTTT; CDR3 protein: CASSQNRDTGNTIYF